Listed below are T cell receptor beta chains from one sample, sequenced in a study of CD8+ T cells in alopecia areata. This table comes from immunoSEQ multiplex PCR, and its TCRdb copy is limited to in-frame clones, with some not included. The top ten hold roughly 0.99% of the sample, which has 130,000 to 150,000 clones, 45% to 60% seen once. Source: CD4+ T cells sorted from blood, taken at week 0. The source of these receptors is a human donor with alopecia areata. CDR3s include the opening cysteine and the closing phenylalanine or tryptophan. The D gene is left open where the match is weak. Size tells how often a clone was seen (once, few, many) or the class of an expanded clone, and some rows leave it out.

>TRBJ2-5|.|.|TRBV2
CASSRTGMGETQYF
TGTGCCAGCAGTCGTACAGGGATGGGAGAGACCCAGTACTTC
>TRBJ2-4|.|.|TRBV19
CASSRTTRNIQYF
TGTGCCAGTAGTAGGACGACTAGGAACATTCAGTACTTC
>TRBJ2-5|TRBD2|.|TRBV6-5
CASGTRTQETQYF
TGTGCCAGCGGGACTAGAACCCAAGAGACCCAGTACTTC
>TRBJ2-5|TRBD2|few|TRBV2
CASNRPGLVREETQYF
TGTGCCAGCAACCGTCCGGGACTAGTAAGAGAAGAGACCCAGTACTTC
>TRBJ2-7|TRBD1|.|TRBV29-1
CSVAATGTGATYEQYF
TGCAGCGTTGCCGCCACCGGGACAGGAGCTACCTACGAGCAGTACTTC
>TRBJ2-5|.|.|TRBV19
CASSIDRGRETQYF
TGTGCCAGTAGTATAGATAGGGGCAGAGAGACCCAGTACTTC
>TRBJ2-2|TRBD2|.|TRBV27
CASSSTSGYAGELFF
TGTGCCAGCAGTTCGACTAGCGGGTACGCCGGGGAGCTGTTTTTT
>TRBJ2-1|.|few|TRBV5-6
CASSLSLLTNNEQFF
TGTGCCAGCAGCTTGAGTCTCCTGACTAACAATGAGCAGTTCTTC
>TRBJ1-5|.|.|TRBV6-6
CASRTDSNQPQHF
TGTGCCAGCAGGACGGATAGCAATCAGCCCCAGCATTTT
>TRBJ1-1|.|.|TRBV30
CAWASQENTEAFF
TGTGCCTGGGCGAGCCAGGAGAACACTGAAGCTTTCTTT
>TRBJ1-2|.|few|TRBV4-3
CASSQGPDFGYTF
TGCGCCAGCAGCCAAGGGCCTGACTTCGGCTACACCTTC
>TRBJ2-1|.|.|TRBV6-5
CASGPSGKVKFF
TGTGCCAGCGGGCCCTCGGGGAAAGTCAAGTTCTTC
>TRBJ2-5|.|.|TRBV6-5
CASSKRERETQYF
TGTGCCAGCAGTAAACGGGAGCGAGAGACCCAGTACTTC
>TRBJ1-1|TRBD1|.|TRBV19
CASSILGGQGAAEAFF
TGTGCCAGTAGTATATTGGGCGGGCAGGGGGCCGCTGAAGCTTTCTTT
>TRBJ1-1|.|.|TRBV19
CASSIGDRLNTEAFF
TGTGCCAGTAGTATAGGTGACAGGCTGAACACTGAAGCTTTCTTT
>TRBJ2-1|.|few|TRBV2
CASSEFEQFF
TGTGCCAGCAGCGAATTCGAGCAGTTCTTC
>TRBJ2-3|.|few|TRBV6-5
CASSYQTSTDTQYF
TGTGCCAGCAGTTACCAGACCAGCACAGATACGCAGTATTTT
>TRBJ2-1|.|.|TRBV29-1
CSVARTVVDNEQFF
TGCAGCGTCGCGCGGACAGTGGTGGACAATGAGCAGTTCTTC
>TRBJ1-4|.|.|TRBV30
CAWSPGVLATNEKLFF
TGTGCCTGGAGTCCAGGGGTTCTGGCAACTAATGAAAAACTGTTTTTT
>TRBJ2-3|.|.|TRBV25-1
CASSAGPMYTQYF
TGTGCCAGCAGTGCAGGGCCTATGTATACGCAGTATTTT
>TRBJ2-3|.|.|TRBV6-5
CASREQGTDTQYF
TGTGCCAGCAGAGAACAGGGTACCGATACGCAGTATTTT
>TRBJ2-7|.|.|TRBV7-2
CASRGEVGTYEQYF
TGTGCCAGCAGGGGAGAGGTTGGCACCTACGAGCAGTACTTC
>TRBJ1-5|.|.|TRBV10-3
CAISLDGGNQPQHF
TGTGCCATCAGTTTGGACGGGGGGAATCAGCCCCAGCATTTT
>TRBJ2-3|.|.|TRBV29-1
CSALRTSTDTQYF
TGCAGCGCCCTCCGAACTAGCACAGATACGCAGTATTTT
>TRBJ2-1|TRBD1|few|TRBV5-4
CASSRDRGLDEQFF
TGTGCCAGCAGCCGGGACAGGGGATTAGATGAGCAGTTCTTC
>TRBJ2-7|.|few|TRBV5-1
CASSLGRTYEQYF
TGCGCCAGCAGCTTAGGCCGTACATACGAGCAGTACTTC
>TRBJ1-4|.|.|TRBV5-1
CASSYRGRDEKLFF
TGCGCCAGCAGCTATCGGGGGCGGGATGAAAAACTGTTTTTT
>TRBJ2-7|.|.|TRBV5-4
CASSPSTGSYEQYF
TGTGCCAGCAGCCCCTCAACAGGGTCCTACGAGCAGTACTTC
>TRBJ2-1|TRBD2|few|TRBV30
CAWRTKGGRGNEQFF
TGTGCCTGGAGGACCAAGGGCGGGAGGGGCAATGAGCAGTTCTTC
>TRBJ2-2|TRBD2|many|TRBV5-4
CASSREVNTGELFF
TGTGCCAGCAGCCGGGAGGTGAACACCGGGGAGCTGTTTTTT
>TRBJ2-7|.|few|TRBV27
CASNQGSGFAEQYF
TGTGCCAGCAACCAGGGATCGGGGTTCGCGGAGCAGTACTTC
>TRBJ2-1|TRBD1|few|TRBV4-3
CASSPGQGLHEQFF
TGCGCCAGCAGCCCGGGACAGGGGTTGCATGAGCAGTTCTTC
>TRBJ2-3|.|.|TRBV5-1
CASSLAPQGDTQYF
TGCGCCAGCAGCTTGGCCCCGCAAGGGGATACGCAGTATTTT
>TRBJ2-7|TRBD1|.|TRBV2
CASSRDRGSTEQYF
TGTGCCAGCAGTCGGGACAGGGGGTCGACCGAGCAGTACTTC
>TRBJ1-1|.|.|TRBV7-3
CASSLLGENTEAFF
TGTGCCAGCAGCTTACTGGGCGAGAACACTGAAGCTTTCTTT
>TRBJ1-5|.|.|TRBV9
CASSVEGNSNQPQHF
TGTGCCAGCAGCGTAGAAGGGAATAGCAATCAGCCCCAGCATTTT
>TRBJ2-2|TRBD2|few|TRBV15
CATSKGLAGASMTGELFF
TGTGCCACCAGCAAAGGACTAGCGGGAGCATCTATGACCGGGGAGCTGTTTTTT
>TRBJ1-1|.|few|TRBV18
CASSPKGDTEAFF
TGTGCCAGCTCACCGAAAGGCGACACTGAAGCTTTCTTT
>TRBJ2-4|.|.|TRBV4-2
CASSQDLVGSGIQYF
TGTGCCAGCAGCCAAGATCTGGTCGGGAGTGGTATTCAGTACTTC
>TRBJ2-7|TRBD2|.|TRBV9
CASSARLAGDREQYF
TGTGCCAGCAGCGCCCGACTAGCGGGAGATCGCGAGCAGTACTTC
>TRBJ1-1|TRBD1|few|TRBV30
CAWTGGWGTEAFF
TGTGCCTGGACAGGGGGCTGGGGCACTGAAGCTTTCTTT
>TRBJ2-4|.|.|TRBV30
CAWGAKNIQYF
TGTGCCTGGGGGGCCAAAAACATTCAGTACTTC
>TRBJ2-7|.|few|TRBV2
CASSERRGRGYEQYF
TGTGCCAGCAGCGAGCGTAGGGGGAGAGGCTACGAGCAGTACTTC
>TRBJ2-1|.|.|TRBV29-1
CSARSTGTYNEQFF
TGCAGCGCCCGAAGCACAGGGACCTACAATGAGCAGTTCTTC
>TRBJ2-4|.|.|TRBV29-1
CSVESGARSKNIQYF
TGCAGCGTTGAGTCAGGGGCGAGGTCCAAAAACATTCAGTACTTC
>TRBJ2-7|.|.|TRBV11-3
CASSSGQSYEQYF
TGTGCCAGCAGCTCCGGACAGTCCTACGAGCAGTACTTC
>TRBJ2-1|.|.|TRBV28
CASSSRAGLNEQFF
TGTGCCAGCAGTTCACGCGCGGGACTCAATGAGCAGTTCTTC
>TRBJ2-1|.|few|TRBV30
CAWSHRRSPDRFF
TGTGCCTGGAGTCATCGACGTAGCCCCGATCGGTTCTTC